The subject of this entry is one TCR beta chain. This record comes from a study of blood T cell repertoires in COVID-19. Germline V gene data show CDR1 as SQVTM and CDR2 as ANQGSEA. The CDR3 covers 17 residues. The V and J ends lost 3 bases and 0 bases respectively, with 20 bases between them. This table comes from immunoSEQ multiplex PCR, and its TCRdb copy is limited to in-frame clones, with some not included. The repertoire holds about 480,000 clones, with 85% to 90% as singletons. The sequence was collected from a woman between 40 and 55 years old who had recovered from COVID-19. The chain recombines TRBV29-1 with TRBJ1-2; D possibly corresponds to TRBD1 (5 bases). Sequencing was performed on PBMCs or T cells enriched from blood (not recorded which). DNA for the CDR3: TGCAGCGTTGATTCAGTCTGGGGCCACCAATCTAACTATGGCTACACCTTC. Its protein product is CSVDSVWGHQSNYGYTF.